This TCR beta chain was retrieved from a study of blood T cell repertoires in COVID-19. Study information: COVID-19 samples collected from the United States, Italy and Spain covered acute and convalescent phases. Sample material is recorded as cDNA or gDNA derived from T cells, B-cell-depleted T cells, or PBMCs.

CDR1 and CDR2 (germline): SNHLY, FYNNEI. Losses at the gene ends were 7 bases for V and 4 bases for J; bases not matched to a gene: 5. The CDR3 runs to 14 residues. Authors' data handling: The authors estimated nucleated cell counts from reference gene primer amplification. Libraries were prepared by immunoSEQ multiplex PCR; TCRdb keeps only in-frame clonotypes and omits some of them. The V and J calls and clone size come from that table; D and trimming were worked out from the DNA. The sample carries approximately 50,000 clones, over 80% recorded once. The material sequenced was peripheral blood. The clonotype was recovered from a human donor in a cohort sampled during active COVID-19. The chain combines TRBV2 with TRBJ2-2; 8 positions match TRBD1. The CDR3 DNA follows: TGTGCCAGCAATTCAGACAGGGGCACCGGGGAGCTGTTTTTT. Protein sequence: CASNSDRGTGELFF.